The T cell receptor beta chain under discussion was sequenced for a study of T cell repertoires in cytomegalovirus infection. Across the whole study: Alongside well-studied HLA-B-restricted CMV epitopes, recently identified HLA-C-restricted CMV epitopes were also used. Public TCR beta signatures provided an indication of both CMV infection and a matching HLA type.

TCRdb reprocessed the reads with MiXCR, giving one entry per CDR3 protein. The sample consists of approximately 76,000 distinct CDR3 sequences, roughly 39% of them appearing once. Trimming stripped 2 bases from V and 4 bases from J, with 20 bases between. The CDR3 totals 17 residues. The germline gives CDR1 LNHDA, CDR2 SQIVND (reference sequence). To note about this clonotype: The antigen remains undetermined.

Study results and caveats: CMV carriers with the relevant HLA were identified by cumulative public TCR beta family frequency.

This sample comprised CD8+ T cells from cultured PBMCs, obtained from culture after CMV antigen stimulation. The TCR comes from a human donor in good health (CMV status not recorded). Some clones in this sample may be carry-over from other donors' samples. J is TRBJ1-1 and V is TRBV19; D gene ambiguous. Written as DNA, the CDR3 is TGTGCCAGTAGTATACTTCCGACGGCAGCTAATCCCACTGAAGCTTTCTTT. Amino acid sequence: CASSILPTAANPTEAFF. The entire variable domain, with the rest obtained from reference TRBV19 and TRBJ1-1, is as follows: DGGITQSPKYLFRKEGQNVTLSCEQNLNHDAMYWYRQDPGQGLRLIYYSQIVNDFQKGDIAEGYSVSREKKESFPLTVTSAQKNPTAFYLCASSILPTAANPTEAFFGQGTRLTVV.